This T cell receptor beta chain was captured in a study of blood T cell repertoires in COVID-19. V lost 1 base, J lost 5 bases, and 5 bases lay in between. The CDR3 length is 12 residues. Germline CDR1 SGHTS, CDR2 YDEGEE. Only in-frame clones appear in the TCRdb table, and some are missing; sequencing was by immunoSEQ multiplex PCR. In the table there are some 74,000 clones, 83% of which are singletons. The V call is TRBV5-8, the J call TRBJ2-3; unclear D gene. Sample: peripheral blood. This sequence was found in a man older than 75 with acute or convalescent COVID-19. The CDR3 spells CASSLYGDTQYF. The CDR3 DNA sequence: TGTGCCAGCAGCTTGTACGGAGATACGCAGTATTTT.